This entry features one T cell receptor (beta chain) sequence. Its antigen is as yet unknown. The time point: week 23, last vaccination. Each vaccine dose was 300 ug of mutant IDH1 20-mer peptide, with topical imiquimod. These data originate in a study of a mutant IDH1 vaccine in newly diagnosed glioma. Assay used: immunoSEQ multiplex PCR; TCRdb lists only in-frame clones, some missing. Among about 44,000 clones listed, 80% to 95% were seen once. The clonotype was recovered from a man aged 50-60 years with glioma. This sample comprised PBMCs, obtained from a glioma patient whose treatment included an IDH1 peptide vaccine.

The CDR3 sequence: CASSSSHLRADTQYF. The CDR3 nucleotides read TGTGCCAGCAGCTCCAGCCACCTACGCGCAGATACGCAGTATTTT. V gene TRBV7-2 combines with J gene TRBJ2-3; no clear D. The V gene lost 4 bases and the J gene lost 4 bases, with 15 bases spanning the gap. Looked up from germline, CDR1 is SGHTA and CDR2 is FQGNSA. This CDR3 region has 15 residues.